This T cell receptor (beta chain) originates from a study of blood T cell repertoires in COVID-19. The protocol was immunoSEQ multiplex PCR, while the TCRdb copy is restricted to in-frame clones and leaves out a portion. The data show 250,000 to 300,000 clones, about nine tenths seen once. Germline V CDR1 and CDR2: LGHNT, FRNRAP. Trimming cost V 5 bases and J 5 bases; bases outside gene matches: 7. This CDR3 spans 14 amino acids. This chain joins TRBV12-5 and TRBJ1-1; 8 bases fit TRBD1. Sequencing was done on a sample of PBMCs or T cells enriched from blood (not recorded which). The TCR was taken from a man between 18 and 29 years old who had recovered from COVID-19. The CDR3 protein is CASGPQGAGTEAFF. The CDR3 DNA reads TGTGCTAGTGGTCCGCAGGGGGCCGGGACTGAAGCTTTCTTT.